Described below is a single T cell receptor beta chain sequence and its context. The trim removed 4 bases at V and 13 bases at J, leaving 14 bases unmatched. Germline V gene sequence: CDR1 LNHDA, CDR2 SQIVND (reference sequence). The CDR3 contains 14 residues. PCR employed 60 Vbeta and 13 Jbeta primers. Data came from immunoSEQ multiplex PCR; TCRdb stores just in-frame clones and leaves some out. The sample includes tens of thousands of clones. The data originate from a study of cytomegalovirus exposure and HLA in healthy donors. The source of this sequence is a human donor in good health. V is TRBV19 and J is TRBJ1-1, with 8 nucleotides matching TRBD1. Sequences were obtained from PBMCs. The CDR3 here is CASSRLTGGERDFF. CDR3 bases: TGTGCCAGTAGTAGACTTACAGGGGGTGAGAGAGATTTCTTT.